This entry lists 21 T cell receptor beta chains sequenced from one sample in a study of cytomegalovirus exposure and HLA in healthy donors. Primers: 60 Vbeta forward and 13 Jbeta reverse. Some clones are missing from TCRdb's copy, which holds only in-frame ones; the method was immunoSEQ multiplex PCR. The sample holds 150,000 to 200,000 clones, around nine tenths seen once. The specimen sequenced was PBMCs. The receptors here all came from a woman younger than 45 in good health and CMV-seronegative.

In DNA form, the CDR3 reads TGTGCCAGCAGAATTAAAGTTTGGGGACGTAGCGGGAGGGTCCGAAGGGAGCAGTTCTTC. Amino acids: CASRIKVWGRSGRVRREQFF. The chain employs TRBV28 and TRBJ2-1, with 11 bases lining up with TRBD2. CDR1 is MDHEN and CDR2 is SYDVKM in the germline V gene. The CDR3 has 20 residues. V was pared by 6 bases and J by 10 bases, with 26 bases of the junction left unmatched.

J is TRBJ1-2 and V is TRBV5-4; no firm D call. Germline CDR1 SGHNT, CDR2 YYREEE (reference sequence). V was cut by 3 bases and J by 3 bases, with 15 bases left in between. The CDR3 is made up of 15 amino acids. In DNA form, the CDR3 reads TGTGCCAGCAGCTGGACTCAGGCGGGCGACTATGGCTACACCTTC. Translation gives CASSWTQAGDYGYTF.

V is TRBV4-3 and J is TRBJ2-2, with D possibly matching TRBD1 (6 bases). Germline loops: CDR1 LGHNA, CDR2 YSLEER. The CDR3 has 15 residues. Between the trimmed V and J ends, which lost 6 bases and 7 bases, there was a span of 18 bases. The CDR3 is CASSKHPRGGGELFF. The CDR3 DNA sequence: TGCGCCAGCAGTAAACACCCCAGGGGTGGCGGGGAGCTGTTTTTT.

The chain is built from TRBV5-1 and TRBJ2-1; TRBD1 is a possible D gene (7 bases). V was cut by 6 bases and J by 8 bases, with 15 bases left in between. The germline V gene has CDR1 SGHRS and CDR2 YFSETQ. The CDR3 runs to 13 residues. The CDR3 protein is CASIKEGAHEQFF. In DNA form, the CDR3 reads TGCGCCAGCATAAAGGAGGGGGCCCATGAGCAGTTCTTC.

The V and J genes are TRBV10-1 and TRBJ2-5; 14 bases align to TRBD2. The CDR3 is 16 amino acids. Germline V CDR1 and CDR2: WNHNN, SYGVQD (reference sequence). J was trimmed by 1 base and V by 8 bases; bases with no gene match: 6. The CDR3 loop reads CASSPGLAGGQETQYF. CDR3 nucleotides: TGCGCCAGCTCTCCCGGACTAGCGGGAGGCCAAGAGACCCAGTACTTC.

Only a few counts were recorded for this clone. The DNA for the CDR3 is TGTGCCAGCAGCTTAGCGCTGGCAGGGGCAGGGCAGCCCCAGCATTTT. It encodes CASSLALAGAGQPQHF. The V and J genes are TRBV7-2 and TRBJ1-5; possible D gene TRBD1, 6 bases. Trimming left V 0 bases short and J 7 bases short, with 16 bases between. CDR1 is SGHTA, CDR2 FQGNSA, per germline. The CDR3 is made up of 16 amino acids.

This sequence joins TRBV9 and TRBJ1-1; D is perhaps TRBD1 (6 bases). Trimming pared 3 bases from V and 1 base from J, leaving 7 bases between. This CDR3 contains 13 residues. CDR1 and CDR2 (germline): SGDLS, YYNGEE. CDR3 in amino acids: CASSDRANTEAFF. The DNA of the CDR3 is TGTGCCAGCAGCGACAGGGCGAACACTGAAGCTTTCTTT.

V gene TRBV13 combines with J gene TRBJ2-7; D is possibly TRBD1 (6 bases). CDR1 and CDR2 from the germline V gene are PRHDT and FYEKMQ (reference sequence). V was trimmed by 1 base and J by 2 bases, leaving 9 bases between them. The CDR3 has 14 amino acids. CDR3 loop: CASSLDRVAYEQYF. The CDR3 nucleotides read TGTGCCAGCAGCTTAGACAGGGTAGCCTACGAGCAGTACTTC. Full variable domain (outside the CDR3, taken from reference TRBV13 and TRBJ2-7): AAGVIQSPRHLIKEKRETATLKCYPIPRHDTVYWYQQGPGQDPQFLISFYEKMQSDKGSIPDRFSAQQFSDYHSELNMSSLELGDSALYFCASSLDRVAYEQYFGPGTRLTVT.

V and J are TRBV18 and TRBJ1-3; 7 nucleotides align to TRBD1. Per germline, CDR1 KGHSH and CDR2 LQKENI. The CDR3 has 16 amino acids. The trim removed 1 base at V and 11 bases at J, leaving 14 bases unmatched. The CDR3 nucleotides are TGTGCCAGCTCACCACTATTAGGGGGCCAACGTCGCGCCATATATTTT. The encoded protein is CASSPLLGGQRRAIYF.

The chain employs TRBV6-5 and TRBJ1-2, with D maybe TRBD1 (6 bases). V shed 7 bases and J shed 1 base, with 10 bases lying between them. This CDR3 is built from 13 residues. Germline V lookup: CDR1 MNHEY, CDR2 SVGAGI. The CDR3 is CASTPGHNYGYTF. The DNA for the CDR3 is TGTGCCAGCACCCCGGGACATAACTATGGCTACACCTTC.

The chain employs TRBV28 and TRBJ2-2, with 10 bases fitting TRBD2. The CDR3 sequence is 16 residues long. Germline trimming cut 4 bases from V and 5 bases from J; bases unmatched to any gene: 7. Germline V CDR1 and CDR2: MDHEN, SYDVKM. CDR3 region: CASSYAASGSTGELFF. The CDR3 DNA follows: TGTGCCAGCAGTTATGCGGCTAGCGGGAGTACCGGGGAGCTGTTTTTT.

J is TRBJ1-1 and V is TRBV21-1; TRBD1 is taken as the D call from the table, unchecked against the DNA. TRBV21-1 is recorded as a pseudogene. The CDR3 consists of 18 residues. Here the CDR3 DNA reads TGTGCCAGCAGCCGTAAAGGGGAAACCAGGGGGCGACGGACTGAAGCTTTCTTT. Amino acids: CASSRKGETRGRRTEAFF.

This rearrangement joins TRBV11-2 to TRBJ1-6, with no clear D. Germline CDR1 is SGHAT and CDR2 is FQNNGV. The CDR3 extends over 14 amino acids. The V end was cut by 7 bases, the J end by 4 bases, with 11 bases between. CDR3: CASTRQRYNSPLHF. CDR3 nucleotide sequence: TGTGCCAGCACGCGCCAGCGATATAATTCACCCCTCCACTTT.

This clone was observed a handful of times. The chain carries TRBV6-1 and TRBJ2-7; D ambiguous. V was shortened by 7 bases and J by 2 bases, with 6 bases between the two germline ends. Germline CDR1 reads MNHNS; CDR2 reads SASEGT. CDR3 length: 11 amino acids. The CDR3 loop reads CASTRTYEQYF. The CDR3 coding sequence is TGTGCCAGCACGCGTACCTACGAGCAGTACTTC.

The rearrangement links TRBV18 to TRBJ2-7; D is undetermined. CDR3 size: 16 residues. V dropped 1 base and J dropped 0 bases, with 13 bases sitting between them. Looked up from germline, CDR1 is KGHSH and CDR2 is LQKENI. The CDR3 sequence is CASSPLETWSSYEQYF. The CDR3 DNA follows: TGTGCCAGCTCACCACTGGAGACGTGGAGCTCCTACGAGCAGTACTTC.

The chain joins TRBV9 to TRBJ2-5; 10 bases are shared with TRBD2. The CDR3 extends over 16 amino acids. Germline-derived CDR1 and CDR2 are SGDLS and YYNGEE. Trimming removed 0 bases from V and 5 bases from J; junction bases left unmatched: 7. The CDR3 nucleotides are TGTGCCAGCAGCGTAGGAAATAGCGGGGGGTGGGAGACCCAGTACTTC. As protein: CASSVGNSGGWETQYF.

This clone was observed once. The rearrangement joins TRBV7-2 to TRBJ2-7; TRBD1 agrees at 7 bases. The CDR3 runs 14 residues. Germline V gene sequence: CDR1 SGHTA, CDR2 FQGNSA. Trimming took 1 base from V and 5 from J; bases not matched to a gene: 5. CDR3 in amino acids: CASSLEDRYDEQYF. In DNA form, the CDR3 reads TGTGCCAGCAGCTTAGAGGACAGGTACGACGAGCAGTACTTC.

This chain links TRBV7-9 with TRBJ2-3, with D possibly matching TRBD1 (6 bases). This CDR3 spans 17 amino acids. CDR1 and CDR2 from the germline V gene are SEHNR and FQNEAQ (reference sequence). The ends were cut back, 0 bases at V and 0 bases at J, with 13 bases in the middle. The CDR3 sequence: CASSLALGAESTDTQYF. The CDR3 nucleotides read TGTGCCAGCAGCTTAGCGCTGGGGGCGGAAAGCACAGATACGCAGTATTTT.

V usage is TRBV28 and J usage is TRBJ2-7, with 12 bases aligning to TRBD2. V shed 2 bases and J 2 bases; nucleotides not matched to a gene: 1. Germline V gives CDR1 MDHEN, CDR2 SYDVKM. The CDR3 has 15 residues. CDR3 nucleotides: TGTGCCAGCAGTTTACTAGCGGGAGGGACCTACGAGCAGTACTTC. Its protein product is CASSLLAGGTYEQYF. The full variable domain, its missing parts supplied by reference TRBV28 and TRBJ2-7, is DVKVTQSSRYLVKRTGEKVFLECVQDMDHENMFWYRQDPGLGLRLIYFSYDVKMKEKGDIPEGYSVSREKKERFSLILESASTNQTSMYLCASSLLAGGTYEQYFGPGTRLTVT.

The rearrangement links TRBV5-1 to TRBJ2-7; 8 nucleotides line up with TRBD1. The CDR3 loop spans 12 amino acids. After removal of 4 bases from V and 4 bases from J, the junction contained 1 base not matched to a gene. The germline V gene has CDR1 SGHRS and CDR2 YFSETQ. The CDR3 loop reads CASSRQGYEQYF. CDR3 nucleotide sequence: TGCGCCAGCAGCAGACAGGGGTACGAGCAGTACTTC. The variable domain in full, completed from reference TRBV5-1 and TRBJ2-7, reads KAGVTQTPRYLIKTRGQQVTLSCSPISGHRSVSWYQQTPGQGLQFLFEYFSETQRNKGNFPGRFSGRQFSNSRSEMNVSTLELGDSALYLCASSRQGYEQYFGPGTRLTVT.

This clone was observed a single time. V usage is TRBV6-1 and J usage is TRBJ2-1; 12 bases fit TRBD1. V shed 0 bases, J shed 10 bases, and the junction held 4 bases outside the gene matches. The CDR3 covers 15 residues. Germline V gene lookup returns CDR1 MNHNS and CDR2 SASEGT. CDR3 DNA: TGTGCCAGCAGTGAAGCGGGACAGGGGGCTGGCGAGCAGTTCTTC. Translating it yields CASSEAGQGAGEQFF.